This TCR beta chain was identified in a study of cytomegalovirus exposure and HLA in healthy donors. Across the whole study: The roughly 130 validation repertoires used the same platform as the roughly 700 first-cohort repertoires (as reported by a later analysis).

Deletions cut 5 bases from V and 0 bases from J, with 11 bases between. The CDR3 has 15 amino acids. The germline gives CDR1 SNHLY, CDR2 FYNNEI. On this clone: Its matching antigen is unknown.

Measured with immunoSEQ multiplex PCR; TCRdb has only the in-frame clones, and not every one. The sample gives approximately 160,000 clones, about 89% of which show up once; about 3% is in the top ten. The study, taken as a whole, reports: Among TCR beta chains, those listed as cytomegalovirus-associated numbered more than 150. According to a subsequent analysis, TCR clusters identified in the first cohort showed a tendency to co-occur across the 110 or so validation repertoires.

The chain links TRBV2 to TRBJ1-5; D gene unclear. The TCR was taken from a woman in her late teens or twenties in good health and CMV-seropositive. Sequencing was carried out using PBMCs. DNA of the CDR3: TGTGCCAGCAGTTTGTACAGCTATAGCAATCAGCCCCAGCATTTT. This translates into CASSLYSYSNQPQHF.